This T cell receptor beta chain was retrieved from a study of T cell responses to AZD1222 COVID-19 vaccine. Study results and caveats: It was only a handful of AZD1222 recipients who were seropositive at baseline. Possibly, clonal diversity was underestimated; donors were largely white British and included more females. Spike-spanning, vaccine-associated CD4 TCRs were dominant at 160-218 and 743-854. Spike-specific TCR breadth rose after two AZD1222 doses, and depth rose as well.

This clone came up a few times. No antigen is known for it. Only in-frame clones appear in the TCRdb table, and some are missing; sequencing was by immunoSEQ multiplex PCR. The data contain 150,000 to 200,000 clones, over 80% of them singletons. The V gene lost 4 bases and the J gene lost 0 bases, with 7 bases spanning the gap. CDR1 is MDHEN and CDR2 is SYDVKM in the germline V gene. The CDR3 totals 13 residues. The source material was peripheral blood, sampled on day 0 of MenACWY control vaccination. V is TRBV28 and J is TRBJ2-7; D is undetermined. The TCR sequence derives from an adult in good health. DNA for the CDR3: TGTGCCAGCAGTTCCGGGCCCTCCTACGAGCAGTACTTC. It is translated as CASSSGPSYEQYF.